The 16 T cell receptor beta chains given below trace back to one sample, sequenced in a study of blood T cell repertoires in COVID-19. Method: immunoSEQ multiplex PCR; TCRdb's copy keeps in-frame clones and lacks some. The sample has fewer than 300,000 clones, approximately 86% seen once; the top ten hold about 8.5%. Specimen: peripheral blood. All receptors come from a man younger than 35 with active or convalescent COVID-19.

The V gene is TRBV5-6, the J gene TRBJ1-4; unclear D gene. Trimming took off 4 bases at V and 0 bases at J, with 10 bases between the two ends. This CDR3 has 15 amino acids. Looked up from germline, CDR1 is SGHDT and CDR2 is YYEEEE. CDR3 in DNA: TGTGCCAGCAGCGCGAGGGAGTCAACTAATGAAAAACTGTTTTTT. Amino acid sequence: CASSARESTNEKLFF.

V is TRBV13 and J is TRBJ1-5, with TRBD1 as a possible D gene (6 bases). The germline V gene has CDR1 PRHDT and CDR2 FYEKMQ (reference sequence). The length of the CDR3 is 16 residues. V lost 0 bases and J 6 bases, leaving 15 bases between the germline ends. Written as DNA, the CDR3 is TGTGCCAGCAGCTTAGGATCCTCAGGGGTCCCTCAGCCCCAGCATTTT. Translating gives CASSLGSSGVPQPQHF.

This chain connects TRBV19 to TRBJ2-1; 9 bases map to TRBD2. The V segment lost 2 bases and the J segment 7 bases; nucleotides outside the gene matches: 3. Germline CDR1 and CDR2: LNHDA and SQIVND (reference sequence). The CDR3 is 14 amino acids. In DNA, the CDR3 is TGTGCCAGTAGTATACTAGCGGGGCCGAATGAGCAGTTCTTC. Its translation is CASSILAGPNEQFF.

DNA of the CDR3: TGCGCCAGCAGCCAGCCTCCGGGACAGGGCAATGGCGAGCAGTACTTC. Its protein is CASSQPPGQGNGEQYF. The rearrangement links TRBV4-1 to TRBJ2-7, with 9 bases matching TRBD1. The V segment lost 3 bases and the J segment 6 bases; nucleotides outside the gene matches: 12. Germline-derived CDR1 and CDR2 are MGHRA and YSYEKL. This CDR3 comprises 16 residues.

This clone was seen only a few times. The chain links TRBV6-1 to TRBJ1-6; the D is unclear. V lost 3 bases, J lost 0 bases, and 9 bases lay in between. From germline, CDR1 is MNHNS and CDR2 SASEGT. This CDR3 has 16 residues. CDR3 bases: TGTGCCAGCAGTGAGGGAGTAGGCTCCTATAATTCACCCCTCCACTTT. Its translation is CASSEGVGSYNSPLHF.

The chain carries TRBV12-1 and TRBJ2-2; the table's D call TRBD2 went unverified against the DNA. TRBV12-1 is a pseudogene segment. The CDR3 has 18 amino acids. The CDR3: CASSSRRDDSTNTGELFF. The CDR3 DNA is TGTGCCAGCAGCTCGCGGAGGGATGACAGTACGAACACCGGGGAGCTGTTTTTT.

The V and J genes are TRBV10-3 and TRBJ1-3; D might be TRBD1 (6 bases). The CDR3 is made up of 16 amino acids. V was pared by 1 base and J by 1 base, with 11 bases between. Germline V CDR1 and CDR2: ENHRY, SYGVKD. The CDR3 loop is CAISEFQGLSGNTIYF. The CDR3 DNA reads as TGTGCCATCAGTGAGTTCCAGGGGTTGTCTGGAAACACCATATATTTT.

This chain connects TRBV18 to TRBJ2-5, with TRBD1 matching 8 bases. Germline trimming cut 5 bases from V and 5 bases from J; bases unmatched to any gene: 4. Germline V gives CDR1 KGHSH, CDR2 LQKENI. The CDR3 sequence is 13 residues long. The CDR3 coding sequence is TGTGCCAGCTCAAGGGACAGGCAGGAGACCCAGTACTTC. This gives the protein CASSRDRQETQYF.

This clone was picked up one time. The chain is built from TRBV7-8 and TRBJ2-4; D perhaps matches TRBD1 (6 bases). This CDR3 has 16 amino acids. V was clipped by 1 base and J by 1 base, with 11 bases between them. Looked up from germline, CDR1 is SGHVS and CDR2 is FQNEAQ. CDR3 in amino acids: CASSLVAQGAKNIQYF. CDR3 DNA sequence: TGTGCCAGCAGCTTAGTGGCGCAGGGGGCCAAAAACATTCAGTACTTC.

The gene calls are TRBV9 and TRBJ2-6; 9 nucleotides agree with TRBD2. Trimming took 3 bases from V and 0 from J; bases not matched to a gene: 4. The CDR3 sequence is 17 residues long. The germline CDR1 and CDR2 sequences are SGDLS and YYNGEE. The CDR3 here is CASSALAGTSGANVLTF. The CDR3 region has the DNA TGTGCCAGCAGCGCTCTAGCGGGGACCTCTGGGGCCAACGTCCTGACTTTC.

The V and J genes are TRBV27 and TRBJ1-1; D possibly corresponds to TRBD1 (6 bases). Trimming cost V 0 bases and J 1 base, with 9 bases left between them. The CDR3 consists of 15 residues. Germline V gene data show CDR1 as MNHEY and CDR2 as SMNVEV (reference sequence). CDR3 DNA: TGTGCCAGCAGTTTATCAGGGGGTAGGAACACTGAAGCTTTCTTT. It specifies CASSLSGGRNTEAFF.

In this sample, this clone turned up once. The chain couples TRBV18 to TRBJ1-1, with no clear D. The CDR3 runs to 16 residues. V dropped 3 bases and J dropped 5 bases, with 19 bases sitting between them. In germline, CDR1 is KGHSH, CDR2 LQKENI. CDR3 nucleotide sequence: TGTGCCAGCTCACCCTTCGCCGACCCCGGGAGGACTGAAGCTTTCTTT. This encodes CASSPFADPGRTEAFF.

CDR3 nucleotide sequence: TGTGCCAGTAGTATAGAAGCCAGGGAAGCCTATGGCTACACCTTC. Protein product: CASSIEAREAYGYTF. The V gene is TRBV19, the J gene TRBJ1-2; maybe TRBD1 (5 bases). The germline V and J ends were trimmed by 0 bases and 4 bases, with 12 bases remaining between them. This CDR3 spans 15 amino acids. Germline CDR1 is LNHDA and CDR2 is SQIVND (reference sequence).

The chain uses TRBV6-5 and TRBJ1-3, with D tentatively TRBD1 (5 bases). The V gene's germline CDR1 is MNHEY and CDR2 SVGAGI. The V end lost 6 bases, the J end lost 6 bases, and 15 bases lay between the germline ends. CDR3 size: 14 residues. CDR3 bases: TGTGCCAGCAGCCCCTTAGGGGTTGAAAACACCATATATTTT. Protein sequence: CASSPLGVENTIYF.

The chain's CDR3 is CASSRTGYGYTF. CDR3 sequence (DNA): TGTGCCAGCAGTAGAACAGGGTACGGCTACACCTTC. The chain has TRBV12-3 or TRBV12-4 and TRBJ1-2; possible D gene TRBD1, 6 bases. Between the trimmed V and J ends, which lost 5 bases and 8 bases, there was a span of 12 bases. The CDR3 totals 12 residues.

V usage is TRBV7-3 and J usage is TRBJ1-1; D is uncertain. Per the germline V gene, CDR1 is SGHTA and CDR2 is FQGTGA. Between the trimmed V and J ends, which lost 4 bases and 0 bases, there was a span of 9 bases. The CDR3 is 14 residues long. CDR3: CASSSWAVNTEAFF. The CDR3 region has the DNA TGTGCCAGCAGCTCATGGGCAGTGAACACTGAAGCTTTCTTT.